These 15 T cell receptor beta chains came from one sample sequenced in a study of blood T cells in healthy people across ages. PCR was performed a second time for about 6 to 11 cycles using a sample-barcoded 5' primer and a J-beta primer mix. Each CDR3 protein is one row after TCRdb ran MiXCR on the 5' RACE reads. This table has about 680,000 distinct CDR3 sequences, around 49% appearing once. The sequenced sample was blood. These receptors were taken from a woman aged 55-70 years in good health.

The chain employs TRBV3-1 and TRBJ2-4, with a weak D call TRBD2 (6 bases). This CDR3 comprises 19 residues. Trimming removed 1 base from V and 0 bases from J, with 19 bases in between. The germline V gene has CDR1 LGHDT and CDR2 YNNKEL (reference sequence). The CDR3 region is CASSQGGMSDSLAKNIQYF. In DNA form, the CDR3 reads TGTGCCAGCAGCCAAGGCGGGATGAGCGACTCCTTAGCCAAAAACATTCAGTACTTC.

The chain employs TRBV5-4 and TRBJ2-4, with 12 bases that match TRBD2. The CDR3 consists of 17 residues. The junction had 8 bases not matched to a gene; V was cut back by 0 bases and J by 7 bases. The germline CDR1 and CDR2 sequences are SGHNT and YYREEE (reference sequence). CDR3 nucleotide sequence: TGTGCCAGCAGCTTGGCGCCTAGCGGGAGGGCCGGGAACATTCAGTACTTC. Translating it yields CASSLAPSGRAGNIQYF.

The chain joins TRBV20-1 to TRBJ2-7; possibly TRBD1 for D (6 bases). Germline CDR1 reads DFQATT; CDR2 reads SNEGSKA (reference sequence). V lost 1 base and J 2 bases, leaving 15 bases between the germline ends. This CDR3 spans 15 amino acids. For the CDR3, the DNA is TGCAGTGCTAGAGGAGGCAGGGGTCCCCCCTACGAGCAGTACTTC. Translating it yields CSARGGRGPPYEQYF.

This clonotype was seen more than once but under ten times. The rearrangement joins TRBV24-1 to TRBJ2-1, with D perhaps TRBD2 (5 bases). The CDR3 contains 14 residues. CDR1 KGHDR and CDR2 SFDVKD come from the germline V gene. With 5 bases removed from V and 7 bases from J, the gap between germline ends came to 14 bases. Written as DNA, the CDR3 is TGTGCCACCAGTGCCGCGGGTCCGTCGAATGAGCAGTTCTTC. This encodes CATSAAGPSNEQFF.

The chain combines TRBV6-6 with TRBJ1-1; no clear D. The CDR3 is made up of 13 amino acids. With 0 bases removed from V and 6 bases from J, the gap between germline ends came to 8 bases. Looked up from germline, CDR1 is MNHNY and CDR2 is SVGAGI (reference sequence). The CDR3 spells CASSYSRAAEAFF. The DNA of the CDR3 is TGTGCCAGCAGTTACTCGAGGGCGGCTGAAGCTTTCTTT.

The rearrangement joins TRBV29-1 to TRBJ2-5; D unresolved. CDR1 SQVTM and CDR2 ANQGSEA come from the germline V gene. There are 13 residues in the CDR3. CDR3 residues: CSAVAEYQETQYF. The DNA of the CDR3 is TGCAGTGCCGTAGCCGAGTACCAAGAGACCCAGTACTTC.

This clonotype was seen a handful of times. The rearrangement links TRBV7-2 to TRBJ2-7; 11 positions match TRBD2. The CDR3 is made up of 19 amino acids. V was clipped by 4 bases and J by 0 bases; unmatched bases: 14. Germline-derived CDR1 and CDR2 are SGHTA and FQGNSA. The CDR3 here is CASSSYRGLAERVSYEQYF. CDR3 DNA: TGTGCCAGCAGCTCTTACCGGGGACTAGCGGAGAGGGTCTCCTACGAGCAGTACTTC.

The DNA of the CDR3 is TGTGCCAGCGTTGGGGGCGCGGGACTAGCGGGAATGAATGAGCAGTTCTTC. It specifies CASVGGAGLAGMNEQFF. The V call is TRBV2, the J call TRBJ2-1; 13 nucleotides line up with TRBD2. CDR1 is SNHLY, CDR2 FYNNEI, per germline. The CDR3 runs 17 residues. Trimming at V came to 8 bases and at J to 7 bases, leaving 14 bases not matched to a gene.

The chain combines TRBV7-3 with TRBJ2-1; 9 nucleotides agree with TRBD2. Trimming removed 4 bases from V and 3 bases from J; junction bases left unmatched: 7. Looked up from germline, CDR1 is SGHTA and CDR2 is FQGTGA. CDR3 size: 16 residues. For the CDR3, the DNA is TGTGCCAGCAGCTCTAGCGGGGCGATCGACTACAATGAGCAGTTCTTC. Translating gives CASSSSGAIDYNEQFF.

The chain recombines TRBV20-1 with TRBJ2-1; D may be TRBD2 (5 bases). Trimming removed 0 bases from V and 4 bases from J, with 10 bases in between. The CDR3 is 14 amino acids. Germline values: CDR1 DFQATT, CDR2 SNEGSKA (reference sequence). The CDR3 protein is CSAREMTIYNEQFF. The CDR3 nucleotides read TGCAGTGCTAGAGAAATGACTATTTACAATGAGCAGTTCTTC.

This clonotype has more than one count but fewer than ten. The rearrangement uses TRBV5-6 and TRBJ1-2, with a tentative D call TRBD1 (6 bases). V was pared by 0 bases and J by 8 bases, with 26 bases between. Germline V gene data show CDR1 as SGHDT and CDR2 as YYEEEE. This CDR3 spans 18 amino acids. CDR3 residues: CASSLATVRQGFLWGYTF. The CDR3 nucleotides read TGTGCCAGCAGCTTGGCCACGGTTCGGCAGGGGTTTTTGTGGGGCTACACCTTC. The complete variable domain, with remaining parts taken from reference TRBV5-6 and TRBJ1-2, reads DAGVTQSPTHLIKTRGQQVTLRCSPKSGHDTVSWYQQALGQGPQFIFQYYEEEERQRGNFPDRFSGHQFPNYSSELNVNALLLGDSALYLCASSLATVRQGFLWGYTFGSGTRLTVV.

V usage is TRBV20-1 and J usage is TRBJ2-5; 8 bases are shared with TRBD2. The trim removed 8 bases at V and 11 bases at J, leaving 25 bases unmatched. The CDR3 sequence is 16 residues long. Germline V gene sequence: CDR1 DFQATT, CDR2 SNEGSKA (reference sequence). This chain's CDR3 is CSTDGAPGGVNNEQYF. In DNA, the CDR3 is TGCAGTACCGACGGAGCCCCGGGAGGGGTAAACAATGAGCAGTACTTC.

This clonotype was counted between two and nine times. V and J are TRBV6-1 and TRBJ2-3; unclear D gene. The CDR3 loop spans 11 amino acids. Trimming took 6 bases from V and 9 from J, leaving 10 bases between them. Germline V gene sequence: CDR1 MNHNS, CDR2 SASEGT. DNA for the CDR3: TGTGCCAGCAGCCACGTTTCGACGCAGTATTTT. Translation gives CASSHVSTQYF.

Many counts were recorded for this clonotype. This sequence joins TRBV3-1 and TRBJ1-1; 8 bases are a match to TRBD1. CDR1 LGHDT and CDR2 YNNKEL come from the germline V gene (reference sequence). Unmatched junction bases numbered 4, after V lost 3 bases and J lost 4 bases. The CDR3 is 14 residues long. As DNA, the CDR3 is TGTGCCAGCAGCCACGGACAGGGTGGCACTGAAGCTTTCTTT. It specifies CASSHGQGGTEAFF. Using reference TRBV3-1 and TRBJ1-1 for the parts outside the CDR3, the full variable domain is DTAVSQTPKYLVTQMGNDKSIKCEQNLGHDTMYWYKQDSKKFLKIMFSYNNKELIINETVPNRFSPKSPDKAHLNLHINSLELGDSAVYFCASSHGQGGTEAFFGQGTRLTVV.

With respect to this clonotype: At one end the junction does not follow the germline gene, possibly because of a read error. The chain recombines TRBV6-5 with TRBJ2-5; D perhaps matches TRBD1 (7 bases). Per germline, CDR1 MNHEY and CDR2 SVGAGI. There are 15 residues in the CDR3. CDR3 protein: CASSLLTGVREIQYF. For the CDR3, the DNA is TGTGCCAGCAGTTTACTTACAGGGGTCCGGGAGATCCAGTACTTC.